The sequence of this T cell receptor beta chain was determined in a study of T cell clonotyping in hematopoietic cell transplantation (dated by TCRdb to the early 2020s). In the study overall: In the study, 150 or so blood samples were gathered from 40 or so consecutive transplant recipients and their related donors. Patient recruitment ran from 2015 to early 2017, and follow-up continued until late 2020 or death. Here is what the overall study found, with its caveats: The sample size was limited, and CD4 and CD8 repertoire contributions could not be separated because cells were not sorted. After transplant, TCR diversity in recipients dropped, and pathologically expanded clonotypes increased progressively from day 30 to day 180. Broader posttransplant TCR repertoire diversity was predicted by donor and pretransplant recipient Inverse Simpson Index values. Just a small fraction of recipient repertoires overlapped with donor repertoires, and more than 95% appeared de novo at the given depth.

Related transplant donors provided blood samples for TCR beta sequencing. Nuclei Lysis Solution was used to extract genomic DNA from fresh or cryopreserved unfractionated peripheral blood mononuclear cells. With the immunoSEQ assay, which is a bias-controlled multiplex PCR relying on V- and J-specific primers, TCR beta CDR3 regions were amplified from genomic DNA. A second PCR step added a proprietary barcode and Illumina adapter sequences to the CDR3 amplicons. An Illumina MiSeq instrument was used to sequence the CDR3 libraries. The study's processing was this. immunoSEQ Analyzer 3.0 was used for export and quality control, with R Bioconductor and Immunarch used for downstream analyses. Repertoire metrics were calculated using only productive rearrangements within the normalized downsampled data set. In the normalized cohort, a clonotype counted as pathologically expanded if the clonotype was larger than 5 templates. The Inverse Simpson Index served as the measure of repertoire diversity. The non-normalized data set was used for CMV-specificity analyses so that all clonotypes could be captured. TCRdb took over this immuneACCESS table, retaining in-frame rearrangements with V and J assigned. Such tables are incomplete; in checked studies, under half of the missing clones stem from an unresolved V gene, and the remainder is unexplained. The V and J calls and the clone size are those of that table, but D and trimming were determined from the DNA. This sample gives 15,000 to 20,000 clones in total; under 85% of them show up just once. The ten biggest clones cover roughly 14% of the sample.

A remark on this clone: Which antigen it targets is not known. Base-call qualities are not available, and no considerably larger clone is one nucleotide away.

Sequencing input: peripheral blood mononuclear cells. This receptor was identified in a man in his 60s in good health. Some clones in this sample may be carry-over from other donors' samples.

The CDR3 region has the sequence CASSGARLAGEETQYF. In nucleotide form, the sequence is TGTGCCAGCAGTGGTGCTCGACTAGCGGGGGAAGAGACCCAGTACTTC. The chain was built from TRBV6-1 and TRBJ2-5, and 12 bases in between align with TRBD2. The CDR3 measures 16 amino acids from cysteine to phenylalanine. Just CDR3 DNA is preserved here, 48 bases in frame from base 1. After removal of 4 bases from V and 3 bases from J, the junction retains 6 bases not matched to a gene. CDR1 and CDR2 were assigned from the germline V gene as MNHNS and SASEGT.